This T cell receptor (beta chain) was recorded in a study of CD8 T cells in Susac syndrome. Overall study results and limits: Regarding the TCR sequencing and HLA analysis, the study admitted that a relatively small number of individuals were involved. CD8+ clones in Susac expanded most in TEMRA cells and active patients.

CDR3 length: 15 amino acids. The germline V gene has CDR1 MGHRA and CDR2 YSYEKL. V was clipped by 4 bases and J by 4 bases, with 16 bases between them. It was negative isolation that provided the CD8+ and CD4+ T cells, whereas TEMRA cells were enriched by FACS. Worth noting for this clonotype: Its antigen is unknown.

Reverse transcription of 0.5 to 1 ug RNA was performed with random hexamers. TCRdb reprocessed the immunoSEQ multiplex PCR reads via MiXCR and lists one record per CDR3 protein. The data hold some 75,000 distinct CDR3 sequences, with approximately 95% observed a single time. This chain joins TRBV4-1 and TRBJ1-1; possible D gene TRBD1, 5 bases. This TCR came from a human donor with Susac syndrome. The sequenced material came from CD8+ T cells from PBMCs. The CDR3 spells CASSLITGDITEAFF. Here the CDR3 DNA reads TGCGCCAGCAGCCTAATAACAGGAGACATCACTGAAGCTTTCTTT.